The sequence of this TCR beta chain was determined in a study of shared clonotypes between healthy human individuals. As to this clone: Its cognate antigen is unknown. One end of the junction does not line up with germline, which may come from a read error.

Germline V gene sequence: CDR1 GTSNPN, CDR2 SVGIG (reference sequence). The CDR3 length is 14 residues. The repertoire was sequenced with immunoSEQ multiplex PCR; TCRdb's copy has only in-frame clones and lacks some. The sample lists 1,500,000 or so clones, approximately 98.5% occurring once. General observations from the study: Researchers sampled blood only, noting tissue repertoires likely differ.

The sample consisted of naive CD4+ T cells sorted from blood. Indicated subset: CD45RA+ positively selected. This sequence originates from a man aged 25 to 45 in good health. V and J are TRBV30 and TRBJ2-1; possibly TRBD1 or TRBD2 for D (5 bases each). The CDR3 DNA reads as TGTGCCGGGAGCCCGGGGCCCTCCACCAGAGAGCAGTTCTTC. This gives the protein CAGSPGPSTREQFF. The variable domain in full, with the rest retrieved from reference TRBV30 and TRBJ2-1, is SQTIHQWPATLVQPVGSPLSLECTVEGTSNPNLYWYRQAAGRGLQLLFYSVGIGQISSEVPQNLSASRPQDRQFILSSKKLLLSDSGFYLCAGSPGPSTREQFFGPGTRLTVL.